This T cell receptor beta chain was profiled in a study of spatial heterogeneity in lung cancer (dated by TCRdb to between 2018 and 2021). Notes on the research overall: More beta-chain than alpha-chain transcripts were consistently detected, likely reflecting higher beta-chain transcript abundance. In tumor regions, TCR transcript counts showed a strong correlation with a T cell transcriptional module score derived from matched bulk RNA-seq. In the raw uncorrected reads, each unique combination of TCR and UMI appeared on average more than ten times. The study quantitatively compared TCR alpha and beta repertoires across multiple tumor regions, matched nontumor lung and blood in non-small cell lung cancer. The study linked features of the TCR repertoire to counts of nonsynonymous mutations, which were determined by whole-exome sequencing of tumor tissue. At surgery, 220 tumor regions, approximately 64 matched nontumor lung samples and 56 PBMC samples were TCR-sequenced for both alpha and beta chains. Broad study findings and their caveats: The count of ubiquitous expanded TCRs correlated with the count of ubiquitous nonsynonymous mutations, and the count of regional expanded TCRs correlated with the count of regional nonsynonymous mutations. The tumor nonsynonymous mutation count correlated with the number of expanded alpha and beta TCRs within the tumor. Estimated TCR-seq coverage of tumor T cells was only 5.5% to 7% for alpha chains and 12% to 15% for beta chains. Confirming at a functional level the hypothesis that regional TCRs recognize regional mutations was considered to require additional single-cell paired TCR alpha and beta sequencing.

Libraries were constructed by 5' RACE. TCRdb lists the instrument as NextSeq 500. In the TCR library protocol, a unique molecular identifier was attached to each TCR cDNA molecule so that PCR and sequencing errors could be corrected. As for the original processing: TCR identification, UMI-based error correction and CDR3 extraction were all carried out with Decombinator tools. TCRs above a frequency of 2 per 1,000, corresponding to the top 1% of the tumor frequency distribution, were defined as expanded. Expanded tumor TCRs were classed as regional if statistically deemed absent (corrected P<0.05) from at least one tumor region, otherwise ubiquitous. Rényi diversity was computed with the R vegan package after subsampling each repertoire 100 times to 5,000 TCRs. CDR3 similarity networks were constructed using string-kernel similarity of amino acid triplets, with links drawn between CDR3s whose pairwise similarity was above 0.82. In-frame beta chains were kept once TCRdb had trimmed the public reads at Q25 with fastp and called clones with MiXCR. One record per CDR3 amino acid sequence lists the most common genes and DNA. The V and J calls, along with clone size, are taken from TCRdb and not from the paper's own processing. The sample contains about 10,000 distinct CDR3 sequences, 10% to 15% of them found a single time. Of the sample, over 9.5% falls within the top ten clones.

In its sample, this clonotype comes out as medium-sized (0.01 to 0.1%). Its antigen target is currently unknown. No clone much larger than this one lies a single base away; base qualities are absent. As an off-target read in a library built for alpha chains, this beta chain has a frequency of little significance. The meaning of the sample's time point label: sample taken at primary tumor resection. Samples were obtained from over 70 patients with early-stage, untreated non-small cell lung cancer from the lung TRACERx cohort. Without any cell sorting, TCR sequencing was performed on whole RNA extracted either from tumor and nontumor lung tissue or from cryopreserved PBMC samples. Only patients for whom sufficient RNA was available from at least two tumor regions were selected for TCR sequencing. Before selection, tumor and adjacent nontumor lung specimens were reviewed by a lung pathologist. CDR1 and CDR2 (SQVTM, ANQGSEA) derive from the germline V gene. CDR3 length: 15 amino acids, cysteine to phenylalanine. Only the CDR3 portion is preserved as DNA: 45 bases, with reading frame beginning at the first base. Trimming removed 5 bases from V and 3 bases from J; the gene matches leave 9 bases unexplained.

The starting material was lung tumor tissue, obtained at surgery. This sequence was found in a male donor with early-stage non-small cell lung cancer. The chain is made from TRBV29-1 and TRBJ1-4, with 7 junctional bases fitting TRBD1. The CDR3 loop reads CSVLGTDRSNEKLFF. The DNA reads TGCAGCGTTCTTGGGACAGATCGATCTAATGAAAAACTGTTTTTT. The CDR3 plus the reference TRBV29-1 and TRBJ1-4 genes for the other parts give the full variable domain: SAVISQKPSRDICQRGTSLTIQCQVDSQVTMMFWYRQQPGQSLTLIATANQGSEATYESGFVIDKFPISRPNLTFSTLTVSNMSPEDSSIYLCSVLGTDRSNEKLFFGSGTQLSVL.